This T cell receptor beta chain was sequenced in a study of T cell repertoires in cytomegalovirus infection. Study-level background: Public TCR beta signatures marked donors with CMV infection and the matching HLA.

The table lists this clonotype with a few counts. The antigen remains unidentified. TCRdb ran MiXCR on the reads and lists one entry per CDR3 protein. In the table there are about 740,000 distinct CDR3 sequences, 30% to 40% of which are singletons. From germline, CDR1 is LNHNV and CDR2 YYDKDF (reference sequence). CDR3 length: 17 residues. Trimming pared 0 bases from V and 0 bases from J, leaving 12 bases between. The sequence derives from a human donor in good health (CMV status not recorded). Some clones in this sample may be carry-over from other donors' samples. The sample was cultured PBMCs, taken from culture after CMV antigen stimulation. This chain joins TRBV15 and TRBJ1-3; the D gene is possibly TRBD1 (5 bases). For the CDR3, the DNA is TGTGCCACCAGCAGAGAGACAGCCTTAAGCTCTGGAAACACCATATATTTT. It is translated as CATSRETALSSGNTIYF.